This T cell receptor (beta chain) was captured in a study of blood T cells in healthy people across ages. Isolation of PBMCs gave at least 6 million cells per sample. For the second PCR, which ran for 7 to 11 cycles, a sample-barcoded 5' primer and a J-beta primer mix were used. Template switching added a 12-random-nucleotide identifier to every cDNA molecule. All samples gave at least 2.5 million CDR3-containing paired-end reads. Using its own MiXCR run on the 5' RACE reads, TCRdb lists one record per CDR3 protein. The data hold over 1.5 million distinct CDR3 sequences, with around 48% observed a single time. Trimming at V came to 3 bases and at J to 4 bases, leaving 5 bases not matched to a gene. The V gene's germline CDR1 is MGHRA and CDR2 YSYEKL. The CDR3 loop spans 14 amino acids.

Sequencing was performed on blood. The genes are TRBV4-1 and TRBJ2-7; TRBD1 agrees at 8 bases. The clonotype was recovered from a woman in her 40s in good health. CDR3 protein: CASSQTDREYEQYF. The CDR3 region has the DNA TGCGCCAGCAGCCAGACGGACAGGGAATACGAGCAGTACTTC.